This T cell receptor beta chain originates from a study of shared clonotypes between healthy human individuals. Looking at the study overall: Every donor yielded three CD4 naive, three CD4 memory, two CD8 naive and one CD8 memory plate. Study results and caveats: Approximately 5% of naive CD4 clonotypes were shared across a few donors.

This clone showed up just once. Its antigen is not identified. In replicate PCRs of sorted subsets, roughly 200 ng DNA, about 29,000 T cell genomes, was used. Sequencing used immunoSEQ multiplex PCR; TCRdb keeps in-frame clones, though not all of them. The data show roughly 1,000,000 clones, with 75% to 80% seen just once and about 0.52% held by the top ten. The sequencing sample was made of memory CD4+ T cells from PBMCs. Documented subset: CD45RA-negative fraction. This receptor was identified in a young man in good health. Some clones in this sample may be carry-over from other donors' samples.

CDR3 in DNA: TGTGCCAGCAGCTATAAGGGTGGCTACACTGAAGCTTTCTTT. As protein: CASSYKGGYTEAFF. The chain has TRBV11-3 and TRBJ1-1; D remains ambiguous. Germline assignment: CDR1 SGHNT and CDR2 YENEEA. Trimming took off 4 bases at V and 3 bases at J, with 12 bases between the two ends. The CDR3 runs to 14 residues.